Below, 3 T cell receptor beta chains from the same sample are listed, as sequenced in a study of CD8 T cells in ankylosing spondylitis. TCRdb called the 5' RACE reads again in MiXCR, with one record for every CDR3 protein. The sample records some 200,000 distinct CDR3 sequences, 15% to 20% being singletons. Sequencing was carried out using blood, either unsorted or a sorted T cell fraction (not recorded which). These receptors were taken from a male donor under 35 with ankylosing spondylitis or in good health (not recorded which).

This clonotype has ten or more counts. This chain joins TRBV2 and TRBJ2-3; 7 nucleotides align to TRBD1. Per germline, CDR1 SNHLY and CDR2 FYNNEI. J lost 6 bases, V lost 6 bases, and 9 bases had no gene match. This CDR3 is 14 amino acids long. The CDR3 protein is CASREQGNMDTQYF. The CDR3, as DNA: TGTGCCAGCAGGGAACAGGGGAATATGGATACGCAGTATTTT.

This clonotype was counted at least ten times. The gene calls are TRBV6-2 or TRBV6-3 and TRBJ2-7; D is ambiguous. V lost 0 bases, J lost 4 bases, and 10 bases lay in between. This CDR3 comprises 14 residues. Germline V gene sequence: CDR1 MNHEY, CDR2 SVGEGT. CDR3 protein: CASSYSKNPYEQYV. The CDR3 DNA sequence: TGTGCCAGCAGTTACTCGAAAAATCCTTACGAGCAGTACGTC.

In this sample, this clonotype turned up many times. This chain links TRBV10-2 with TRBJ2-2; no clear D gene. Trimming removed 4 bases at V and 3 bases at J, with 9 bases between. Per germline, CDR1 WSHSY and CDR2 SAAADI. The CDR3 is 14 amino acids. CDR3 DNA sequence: TGCGCCAGCAGTGGGAAGGTGTACACCGGGGAGCTGTTTTTT. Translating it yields CASSGKVYTGELFF.